This T cell receptor (beta chain) was recovered during a study of cytomegalovirus exposure and HLA in healthy donors. Whole-study results and caveats: As was reported, the classifier diagnosed cytomegalovirus status with high specificity and sensitivity.

On this clone itself: Its cognate antigen is unknown. One end of the junction varies from germline; a read error may be responsible.

At sampling all donors were nominally healthy, likely with unrecorded immune exposures. The PCR made use of 60 Vbeta and 13 Jbeta primers. Here immunoSEQ multiplex PCR was the method, and the copy in TCRdb shows in-frame clones only, minus some. The data contain about 150,000 clones, roughly 82% of them singletons. CDR3 size: 18 residues. CDR1 MGHDK and CDR2 SYGVNS come from the germline V gene. The TCR originated in a woman between 50 and 59 years old in good health and CMV-seropositive. The material sequenced was PBMCs. The chain couples TRBV25-1 to TRBJ1-3; D unclear. The CDR3 reads CASSEFGSRGLYGNAIYF. Here the CDR3 DNA reads TGTGCCAGCAGTGAATTTGGTTCCCGAGGACTATATGGAAACGCCATATATTTT. Looking up the rest from reference TRBV25-1 and TRBJ1-3 gives the full variable domain: EADIYQTPRYLVIGTGKKITLECSQTMGHDKMYWYQQDPGMELHLIHYSYGVNSTEKGDLSSESTVSRIRTEHFPLTLESARPSHTSQYLCASSEFGSRGLYGNAIYFGEGSWLTVV.